Listed here are 6 T cell receptor beta chains from one sample, sequenced in a study of shared clonotypes between healthy human individuals. Some clones are missing from TCRdb's copy, which holds only in-frame ones; the method was immunoSEQ multiplex PCR. The sample includes some 2,400,000 clones, 90% to 96% of them seen just once. Sequenced sample: naive CD4+ T cells sorted from blood. Subset of the sample: CD45RA+ positively selected. The receptor source for this set is a man between 18 and 35 years old in good health.

V gene TRBV5-4 combines with J gene TRBJ1-6; D perhaps matches TRBD1 (6 bases). The V gene lost 0 bases and the J gene lost 9 bases, with 19 bases spanning the gap. Germline CDR1 and CDR2: SGHNT and YYREEE (reference sequence). The CDR3 covers 17 residues. The CDR3 region is CASSLVGGAGSSSPLHF. CDR3 sequence (DNA): TGTGCCAGCAGCTTGGTTGGGGGGGCAGGTTCGAGTTCACCCCTCCACTTT.

The chain links TRBV29-1 to TRBJ2-5, with D tentatively TRBD1 (6 bases). CDR3 length: 12 amino acids. V was cut by 8 bases and J by 5 bases, with 15 bases left in between. The germline CDR1 and CDR2 sequences are SQVTM and ANQGSEA. CDR3 amino acids: CSYRALGETQYF. The CDR3 coding sequence is TGCAGCTACAGGGCCTTAGGGGAGACCCAGTACTTC.

This chain's CDR3 is CASSLGQAHTEAFF. In DNA, the CDR3 is TGTGCCAGCAGCTTGGGACAGGCTCACACTGAAGCTTTCTTT. The chain links TRBV7-2 to TRBJ1-1, with 8 positions matching TRBD1. With V trimmed by 3 bases and J by 3 bases, 3 bases remained unmatched. The CDR3 totals 14 residues. In germline, CDR1 is SGHTA, CDR2 FQGNSA. Full variable domain (rest looked up from reference TRBV7-2 and TRBJ1-1): GAGVSQSPSNKVTEKGKDVELRCDPISGHTALYWYRQSLGQGLEFLIYFQGNSAPDKSGLPSDRFSAERTGGSVSTLTIQRTQQEDSAVYLCASSLGQAHTEAFFGQGTRLTVV.

A word on this clone: Other DNA sequences within the sample encode an identical CDR3. This sequence joins TRBV29-1 and TRBJ2-2; D tentatively fits TRBD1 or TRBD2 (5 bases each). CDR3 length: 14 residues. V lost 7 bases to trimming and J lost 2 bases, with 14 bases between them. The germline V gene has CDR1 SQVTM and CDR2 ANQGSEA. Written as DNA, the CDR3 is TGCAGCGCTTTAGCCGGGACCAACACCGGGGAGCTGTTTTTT. The encoded protein is CSALAGTNTGELFF.

The chain carries TRBV29-1 and TRBJ1-1, with D perhaps TRBD1 (5 bases). CDR3 size: 9 residues. Germline V CDR1 and CDR2: SQVTM, ANQGSEA. CDR3 in DNA: TGCAGTGGGGGGATTGAAGCTTTCTTT. This encodes CSGGIEAFF.

This chain links TRBV5-3 with TRBJ1-1; 10 positions match TRBD1. TRBV5-3 is placed among ORFs of uncertain function. This CDR3 comprises 17 residues. V lost 1 base, J lost 7 bases, and 13 bases stayed unmatched. CDR3 sequence: CARSLRDRGPWYREAFF. The CDR3 region has the DNA TGTGCCAGAAGCTTGCGCGACAGGGGGCCTTGGTATCGTGAAGCTTTCTTT.